The rows below give T cell receptor beta chains drawn from one sample of a study of cytomegalovirus exposure and HLA in healthy donors. Libraries were prepared by immunoSEQ multiplex PCR; TCRdb keeps only in-frame clonotypes and omits some of them. The table includes fewer than 150,000 clones, 60% to 80% detected once. The material sequenced was PBMCs. The receptors derive from a male donor in good health and CMV-seronegative. The CDR3 runs from the conserved cysteine through the conserved F or W. The order of the fields is V gene, D gene, CDR3 length, J gene, clone size, CDR3 DNA, CDR3 protein. A D gene is named only where the DNA matches it firmly. Not every row has a clone size; where given, it reads once, few, many or a size class.

V gene: TRBV4-2
D gene: -
CDR3 length: 15
J gene: TRBJ1-4
clone size: -
CDR3 DNA: TGTGCCAGCAGCCAAGAAGAATGGCAGGGAACGGAACTGTTTTTT
CDR3 protein: CASSQEEWQGTELFF

V gene: TRBV30
D gene: -
CDR3 length: 12
J gene: TRBJ2-2
clone size: -
CDR3 DNA: TGTGCCTGGAGTACGGGGGCCGGGGAGCTGTTTTTT
CDR3 protein: CAWSTGAGELFF

V gene: TRBV19
D gene: -
CDR3 length: 14
J gene: TRBJ1-2
clone size: -
CDR3 DNA: TGTGCCAGTAGTATGGTGCCAGGGCGGTATGGCTACACCTTC
CDR3 protein: CASSMVPGRYGYTF

V gene: TRBV28
D gene: -
CDR3 length: 13
J gene: TRBJ1-5
clone size: -
CDR3 DNA: TGTGCCAGCAGCCGCGAGGGGGATCAGCCCCAGCATTTT
CDR3 protein: CASSREGDQPQHF

V gene: TRBV9
D gene: -
CDR3 length: 14
J gene: TRBJ2-1
clone size: once
CDR3 DNA: TGTGCCAGCAGCGTGTGGGGGCTTTACAATGAGCAGTTCTTC
CDR3 protein: CASSVWGLYNEQFF

V gene: TRBV7-2
D gene: -
CDR3 length: 12
J gene: TRBJ1-2
clone size: -
CDR3 DNA: TGTGCCAGCAGCTTTTCAGGGAATGGCTACACCTTC
CDR3 protein: CASSFSGNGYTF

V gene: TRBV7-9
D gene: TRBD1
CDR3 length: 14
J gene: TRBJ1-1
clone size: -
CDR3 DNA: TGTGCCAGCAGCGCTAGGGACAGGGCAACTGAAGCTTTCTTT
CDR3 protein: CASSARDRATEAFF

V gene: TRBV5-1
D gene: -
CDR3 length: 14
J gene: TRBJ1-6
clone size: -
CDR3 DNA: TGCGCCAGCAGCCCGGTCGGACTTAATTCACCCCTCCACTTT
CDR3 protein: CASSPVGLNSPLHF

V gene: TRBV2
D gene: TRBD1
CDR3 length: 14
J gene: TRBJ2-5
clone size: once
CDR3 DNA: TGTGCCAGTAAAGGGGGCAGGGGCGGCGAGACCCAGTACTTC
CDR3 protein: CASKGGRGGETQYF

V gene: TRBV10-3
D gene: -
CDR3 length: 13
J gene: TRBJ1-1
clone size: few
CDR3 DNA: TGTGCCATCAGCTATACGGGGAACACTGAAGCTTTCTTT
CDR3 protein: CAISYTGNTEAFF

V gene: TRBV5-4
D gene: -
CDR3 length: 14
J gene: TRBJ2-7
clone size: -
CDR3 DNA: TGTGCCAGCAGCTTGGGCCCTAGCTCCTACGAGCAGTACTTC
CDR3 protein: CASSLGPSSYEQYF

V gene: TRBV11-2
D gene: TRBD2
CDR3 length: 15
J gene: TRBJ2-3
clone size: -
CDR3 DNA: TGTGCCAGCAGCTCTAGCGGGGGGTTTCAAGATACGCAGTATTTT
CDR3 protein: CASSSSGGFQDTQYF

V gene: TRBV2
D gene: TRBD1
CDR3 length: 14
J gene: TRBJ1-1
clone size: -
CDR3 DNA: TGTGCCAGCAGTGAACTTACCCAGGGGGCGCGGGCTTTCTTT
CDR3 protein: CASSELTQGARAFF

V gene: TRBV2
D gene: TRBD1
CDR3 length: 14
J gene: TRBJ1-5
clone size: few
CDR3 DNA: TGTGCCAGCGGCCGAGGGACAGGGAATCAGCCCCAGCATTTT
CDR3 protein: CASGRGTGNQPQHF

V gene: TRBV5-1
D gene: TRBD2
CDR3 length: 14
J gene: TRBJ2-5
clone size: -
CDR3 DNA: TGCGCCAGCAGCCCCGCCCTAGCGGAAGAGACCCAGTACTTC
CDR3 protein: CASSPALAEETQYF

V gene: TRBV11-2
D gene: -
CDR3 length: 15
J gene: TRBJ2-7
clone size: -
CDR3 DNA: TGTGCCAGCAGCTTAGATCTGGCCAGATCCTACGAGCAGTACTTC
CDR3 protein: CASSLDLARSYEQYF

V gene: TRBV5-1
D gene: TRBD1
CDR3 length: 15
J gene: TRBJ2-1
clone size: -
CDR3 DNA: TGCGCCAGCAGCTTGGGGACAGGGCCCCTCAATGAGCAGTTCTTC
CDR3 protein: CASSLGTGPLNEQFF

V gene: TRBV6-5
D gene: TRBD2
CDR3 length: 15
J gene: TRBJ2-3
clone size: -
CDR3 DNA: TGTGCCAGCAGTAAGCGGGGGGGTGGGACAGATACGCAGTATTTT
CDR3 protein: CASSKRGGGTDTQYF

V gene: TRBV19
D gene: -
CDR3 length: 13
J gene: TRBJ2-7
clone size: -
CDR3 DNA: TGTGCCAGTAGAGCGCCTAGCTCCTACGAGCAGTACTTC
CDR3 protein: CASRAPSSYEQYF